The 27 T cell receptor beta chains listed next were all sequenced from one sample in a study of OX40 agonist ivuxolimab in advanced cancers. Libraries were prepared through the immunoSEQ multiplex PCR assay. TCRdb holds this immuneACCESS table with in-frame rearrangements only. Some clones are missing; in checked studies, unresolved V genes explain under half, and the rest has no known cause. The sample profile shows approximately 22,000 clones; 75% to 85% of them were found once. Around 20% of the sample is in the top ten clones. Material: CD4+ or CD8+ T cells sorted from blood, obtained in a trial of the OX40 agonist ivuxolimab. The source is an adult with an advanced solid tumor such as melanoma, head and neck, liver or kidney cancer.

The chain joins TRBV6-1 to TRBJ1-1; D is unresolved. V was cut by 0 bases and J by 1 base, with 9 bases left in between. The length of the CDR3 is 15 residues. Germline lookup yields CDR1 MNHNS and CDR2 SASEGT. CDR3 region: CASSEARHPNTEAFF. CDR3 nucleotides: TGTGCCAGCAGTGAAGCTCGGCATCCGAACACTGAAGCTTTCTTT.

The chain carries TRBV2 and TRBJ2-6; TRBD2 agrees at 7 bases. J gave up 1 base and V 6 bases, and 6 bases lay outside the gene matches. CDR3 size: 16 residues. Germline-derived CDR1 and CDR2 are SNHLY and FYNNEI. The CDR3 here is CASRNGLVSGANVLTF. The CDR3 nucleotides read TGTGCCAGCAGGAACGGACTAGTTTCTGGGGCCAACGTCCTGACTTTC.

The chain recombines TRBV4-1 with TRBJ2-7; 10 bases agree with TRBD1. The CDR3 runs 15 residues. The germline CDR1 and CDR2 sequences are MGHRA and YSYEKL. Losses at the gene ends were 4 bases for V and 7 bases for J; bases not matched to a gene: 10. CDR3 region: CASSPRDDRGREQYF. The CDR3 DNA reads as TGCGCCAGCAGCCCACGAGATGACAGGGGGCGTGAGCAGTACTTC.

This clone is medium-sized by share. The chain joins TRBV2 to TRBJ1-4; no clear D gene. The CDR3 is 14 amino acids. Germline CDR1 reads SNHLY; CDR2 reads FYNNEI. Trimming shortened V by 0 bases and J by 12 bases, and 14 bases separated the two germline ends. The CDR3 loop reads CASSEALRGRELFF. The CDR3 region has the DNA TGTGCCAGCAGTGAAGCGCTTCGGGGTCGGGAACTGTTTTTT.

The chain carries TRBV5-5 and TRBJ2-5; the D is unclear. Looked up from germline, CDR1 is SGHKS and CDR2 is YYEKEE (reference sequence). The CDR3 contains 11 residues. The V gene lost 2 bases and the J gene lost 1 base, with 0 bases spanning the gap. CDR3 in DNA: TGTGCCAGCAGCTTCCAAGAGACCCAGTACTTC. This translates into CASSFQETQYF.

V usage is TRBV7-9 and J usage is TRBJ1-1, with D hard to call. The length of the CDR3 is 13 residues. The germline V and J ends were trimmed by 2 bases and 3 bases, with 7 bases remaining between them. Germline loops: CDR1 SEHNR, CDR2 FQNEAQ (reference sequence). CDR3 protein: CASSLNGDTEAFF. CDR3 nucleotide sequence: TGTGCCAGCAGCTTAAATGGGGACACTGAAGCTTTCTTT.

The chain carries TRBV28 and TRBJ1-2, with unresolved D. Germline loops: CDR1 MDHEN, CDR2 SYDVKM. The CDR3 covers 14 residues. Trimming left V 2 bases short and J 0 bases short, with 7 bases between. The CDR3 here is CASSLEAANYGYTF. The CDR3 region has the DNA TGTGCCAGCAGTTTAGAGGCCGCTAACTATGGCTACACCTTC.

The chain carries TRBV12-5 and TRBJ1-1, with 8 bases aligning to TRBD1. The CDR3 runs 14 residues. Germline V gene sequence: CDR1 LGHNT, CDR2 FRNRAP. J lost 3 bases, V lost 4 bases, and 4 bases had no gene match. The CDR3 reads CASGSGQGYTEAFF. DNA for the CDR3: TGTGCTAGTGGTTCAGGACAGGGATACACTGAAGCTTTCTTT.

This clone appeared once. This sequence joins TRBV6-5 and TRBJ2-5; TRBD1 matches 8 bases. CDR1 and CDR2 from the germline V gene are MNHEY and SVGAGI. The V and J ends lost 0 bases and 3 bases, in that order; junction bases with no gene match: 3. The CDR3 runs to 15 residues. CDR3 in DNA: TGTGCCAGCAGTTACTCCAGGGGGCTAGAAGAGACCCAGTACTTC. It is translated as CASSYSRGLEETQYF.

V gene TRBV6-5 combines with J gene TRBJ1-4; 9 bases map to TRBD1. Germline V gene lookup returns CDR1 MNHEY and CDR2 SVGAGI. CDR3 length: 15 amino acids. The ends lost 6 bases at V and 8 bases at J; junction bases unmatched: 10. The CDR3 nucleotides are TGTGCCAGCAGCCCCCGGGGACAGGGCCCGGAAAAACTGTTTTTT. This encodes CASSPRGQGPEKLFF.

The chain joins TRBV27 to TRBJ2-1; D tentatively fits TRBD1 or TRBD2 (6 bases each). CDR3 length: 12 amino acids. Looked up from germline, CDR1 is MNHEY and CDR2 is SMNVEV (reference sequence). V lost 6 bases to trimming and J lost 4 bases, with 7 bases between them. The CDR3 DNA reads as TGTGCCAGCAGAGGGGGGTACAATGAGCAGTTCTTC. Translating it yields CASRGGYNEQFF.

The rearrangement joins TRBV5-1 to TRBJ2-1; 11 bases are shared with TRBD1. The V gene end was trimmed by 4 bases and the J gene end by 7 bases; junction bases not matched to a gene: 7. Germline loops: CDR1 SGHRS, CDR2 YFSETQ. The CDR3 covers 15 residues. This CDR3 is CASSPGTGGLNEQFF. CDR3 nucleotides: TGCGCCAGCAGCCCCGGGACAGGGGGATTGAATGAGCAGTTCTTC. Variable domain in full (rest from reference TRBV5-1 and TRBJ2-1): KAGVTQTPRYLIKTRGQQVTLSCSPISGHRSVSWYQQTPGQGLQFLFEYFSETQRNKGNFPGRFSGRQFSNSRSEMNVSTLELGDSALYLCASSPGTGGLNEQFFGPGTRLTVL.

The chain has TRBV4-1 and TRBJ2-1; D is perhaps TRBD2 (6 bases). The CDR3 contains 14 residues. The germline V and J ends were trimmed by 2 bases and 8 bases, with 13 bases remaining between them. The V gene's germline CDR1 is MGHRA and CDR2 YSYEKL. The CDR3: CASSQRTSLDEQFF. CDR3 in DNA: TGCGCCAGCAGCCAACGTACTAGCTTGGATGAGCAGTTCTTC.

The chain is built from TRBV4-1 and TRBJ2-7; D unclear. This CDR3 has 14 residues. V dropped 4 bases and J dropped 2 bases, with 12 bases sitting between them. The germline V gene encodes CDR1 MGHRA and CDR2 YSYEKL. CDR3 in DNA: TGCGCCAGCAGCCTTGGAAAGGGCACCTACGAGCAGTACTTC. Translating it yields CASSLGKGTYEQYF.

The chain links TRBV6-6 to TRBJ2-7; D might be TRBD1 or TRBD2, each matching 6 bases. Germline values: CDR1 MNHNY, CDR2 SVGAGI (reference sequence). Trimming cost V 3 bases and J 4 bases, with 13 bases left between them. The CDR3 extends over 14 amino acids. CDR3 in DNA: TGTGCCAGCAGTTATGGGGGGCGCGTATACGAGCAGTACTTC. This gives the protein CASSYGGRVYEQYF.

This chain uses TRBV9 with TRBJ2-1, with D possibly matching TRBD1 (6 bases). V lost 0 bases and J lost 2, with 12 bases in between. This CDR3 spans 16 amino acids. Germline V gene sequence: CDR1 SGDLS, CDR2 YYNGEE. The CDR3 DNA sequence: TGTGCCAGCAGCGTAGGCTTAGGGGGAACCTACAATGAGCAGTTCTTC. It codes for CASSVGLGGTYNEQFF.

This chain joins TRBV30 and TRBJ2-2, with TRBD2 identical over 12 bases. J gave up 5 bases and V 4 bases, and 8 bases lay outside the gene matches. There are 16 residues in the CDR3. CDR1 and CDR2 (germline): GTSNPN, SVGIG (reference sequence). The DNA of the CDR3 is TGTGCCTGGACTCTAGCGGGAGGGCCTCTGACCGGGGAGCTGTTTTTT. Its protein is CAWTLAGGPLTGELFF.

The rearrangement links TRBV19 to TRBJ1-2, with D maybe TRBD1 (5 bases). The CDR3 loop spans 15 amino acids. V shed 0 bases and J shed 4 bases, with 12 bases lying between them. In germline, CDR1 is LNHDA, CDR2 SQIVND (reference sequence). The CDR3 DNA reads TGTGCCAGTAGTATAGATGACAGCTCCATCTATGGCTACACCTTC. Its protein product is CASSIDDSSIYGYTF.

This sequence joins TRBV7-3 and TRBJ1-1; 8 positions match TRBD1. The germline V gene has CDR1 SGHTA and CDR2 FQGTGA. This CDR3 spans 14 amino acids. V was pared by 2 bases and J by 4 bases, with 3 bases of the junction left unmatched. CDR3 nucleotides: TGTGCCAGCAGCTTAGCAGGGGGCGGCACTGAAGCTTTCTTT. Amino acid sequence: CASSLAGGGTEAFF.

The chain has TRBV11-2 and TRBJ2-7; 7 nucleotides agree with TRBD2. The germline V gene has CDR1 SGHAT and CDR2 FQNNGV. The CDR3 length is 15 residues. V was clipped by 1 base and J by 4 bases; unmatched bases: 7. In DNA form, the CDR3 reads TGTGCCAGCAGCTTAGGTCCCAGCGGGAAATACGAGCAGTACTTC. Translating gives CASSLGPSGKYEQYF. Looking up the rest from reference TRBV11-2 and TRBJ2-7 gives the full variable domain: EAGVAQSPRYKIIEKRQSVAFWCNPISGHATLYWYQQILGQGPKLLIQFQNNGVVDDSQLPKDRFSAERLKGVDSTLKIQPAKLEDSAVYLCASSLGPSGKYEQYFGPGTRLTVT.

This clone rates as medium-sized. The V call is TRBV7-9, the J call TRBJ2-7; perhaps TRBD2 as D (7 bases). Germline V CDR1 and CDR2: SEHNR, FQNEAQ (reference sequence). V was pared by 2 bases and J by 6 bases, with 14 bases between. The CDR3 contains 14 residues. CDR3 bases: TGTGCCAGCAGCTTACTCGGGGGGCAACGCGAGCAGTACTTC. Protein product: CASSLLGGQREQYF.

The chain couples TRBV11-2 to TRBJ2-7; 8 positions match TRBD2. J lost 4 bases, V lost 0 bases, and 2 bases had no gene match. This CDR3 contains 14 residues. Per the germline V gene, CDR1 is SGHAT and CDR2 is FQNNGV. The CDR3 nucleotides are TGTGCCAGCAGCTTAGATCGGGGGGGGTACGAGCAGTACTTC. Translation gives CASSLDRGGYEQYF.

The chain combines TRBV6-6 with TRBJ1-2, with D uncertain. The CDR3 contains 12 residues. Germline CDR1 is MNHNY and CDR2 is SVGAGI (reference sequence). The V end was cut by 6 bases, the J end by 3 bases, with 8 bases between. CDR3 residues: CASRTSDYGYTF. For the CDR3, the DNA is TGTGCCAGCAGAACGTCGGACTATGGCTACACCTTC.

The chain couples TRBV30 to TRBJ1-3; D gene unclear. Trimming left V 0 bases short and J 0 bases short, with 9 bases between. CDR3 length equals 15 residues. Germline V gives CDR1 GTSNPN, CDR2 SVGIG (reference sequence). Written as DNA, the CDR3 is TGTGCCTGGAGTGTACTTCCTAGCTCTGGAAACACCATATATTTT. It is translated as CAWSVLPSSGNTIYF.

The V call is TRBV30, the J call TRBJ1-2, with a possible D match to TRBD1 (6 bases). Germline CDR1 and CDR2: GTSNPN and SVGIG (reference sequence). V was pared by 4 bases and J by 2 bases, with 14 bases between. The CDR3 consists of 14 residues. This CDR3 reads CAWNRGAANYGYTF. CDR3 DNA sequence: TGTGCCTGGAACCGGGGGGCGGCAAACTATGGCTACACCTTC.

CDR3 in amino acids: CASSWRVDEPGAFF. CDR3 bases: TGTGCCAGCAGCTGGAGGGTAGACGAACCGGGAGCTTTCTTT. This chain joins TRBV5-6 and TRBJ1-1; D is unresolved. Germline CDR1 and CDR2: SGHDT and YYEEEE. The CDR3 is 14 amino acids. V lost 3 bases and J 10 bases, leaving 19 bases between the germline ends.

CDR3 region: CASSPGQGGTEAFF. The CDR3 region has the DNA TGTGCCAGCAGCCCCGGACAGGGTGGTACTGAAGCTTTCTTT. The chain has TRBV6-6 and TRBJ1-1; the match to TRBD1 covers 8 bases. The junction had 8 bases not matched to a gene; V was cut back by 6 bases and J by 5 bases. Germline CDR1 MNHNY, CDR2 SVGAGI (reference sequence). The CDR3 is 14 residues long.